This passage covers 4 T cell receptor beta chains from one sample sequenced in a study of OX40 agonist ivuxolimab in advanced cancers. The data were produced by immunoSEQ multiplex PCR, yet TCRdb's version contains in-frame clones alone and is incomplete. The sample shows 70,000 to 100,000 clones, around 91% of them seen only once. Here the sequenced sample was CD4+ or CD8+ T cells sorted from blood, taken in a trial of the OX40 agonist ivuxolimab. The receptors stem from an adult with an advanced solid tumor such as melanoma, head and neck, liver or kidney cancer.

The chain carries TRBV6-5 and TRBJ1-1; D unclear. Germline assignment: CDR1 MNHEY and CDR2 SVGAGI. V was trimmed by 4 bases and J by 3 bases, leaving 12 bases between them. The CDR3 spans 14 residues. The DNA of the CDR3 is TGTGCCAGCAGTTCCTATACCGGGGACACTGAAGCTTTCTTT. Its protein is CASSSYTGDTEAFF.

The rearrangement joins TRBV5-1 to TRBJ1-5; 8 nucleotides align to TRBD1. This CDR3 is 13 amino acids long. The junction had 4 bases not matched to a gene; V was cut back by 4 bases and J by 7 bases. Germline lookup yields CDR1 SGHRS and CDR2 YFSETQ. This CDR3 is CASSPDREQPQHF. In DNA form, the CDR3 reads TGCGCCAGCAGCCCGGACAGGGAACAGCCCCAGCATTTT.

The J gene is TRBJ1-2, the V gene TRBV6-5; no clear D gene. Trimming shortened V by 2 bases and J by 6 bases, and 19 bases separated the two germline ends. The CDR3 is made up of 16 amino acids. CDR1 is MNHEY and CDR2 is SVGAGI in the germline V gene. CDR3: CASSYAAAGYEDGYTF. For the CDR3, the DNA is TGTGCCAGCAGTTACGCGGCGGCAGGTTACGAGGATGGCTACACCTTC.

A single count supports this clone. The chain links TRBV7-9 to TRBJ1-4, with 10 bases matching TRBD1. The length of the CDR3 is 14 residues. After removal of 4 bases from V and 5 bases from J, the junction contained 1 base not matched to a gene. Per the germline V gene, CDR1 is SEHNR and CDR2 is FQNEAQ (reference sequence). CDR3 amino acids: CASSWTGGNEKLFF. The CDR3 coding sequence is TGTGCCAGCAGCTGGACAGGGGGAAATGAAAAACTGTTTTTT. Full variable domain (outside the CDR3, taken from reference TRBV7-9 and TRBJ1-4): DTGVSQNPRHKITKRGQNVTFRCDPISEHNRLYWYRQTLGQGPEFLTYFQNEAQLEKSRLLSDRFSAERPKGSFSTLEIQRTEQGDSAMYLCASSWTGGNEKLFFGSGTQLSVL.